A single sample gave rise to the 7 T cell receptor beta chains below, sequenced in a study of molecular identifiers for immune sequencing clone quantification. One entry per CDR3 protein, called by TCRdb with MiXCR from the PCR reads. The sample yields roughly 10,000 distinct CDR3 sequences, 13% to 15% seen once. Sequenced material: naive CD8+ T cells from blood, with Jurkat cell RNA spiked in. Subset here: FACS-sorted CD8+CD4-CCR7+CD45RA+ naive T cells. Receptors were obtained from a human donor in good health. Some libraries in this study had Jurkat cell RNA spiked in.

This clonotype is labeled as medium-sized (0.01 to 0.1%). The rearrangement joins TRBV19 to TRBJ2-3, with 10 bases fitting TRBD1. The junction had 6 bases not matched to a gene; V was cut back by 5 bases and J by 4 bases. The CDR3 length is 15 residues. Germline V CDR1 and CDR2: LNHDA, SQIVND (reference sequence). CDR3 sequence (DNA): TGTGCCAGTAGTTCAGGGGACAGGGGAGCAGATACGCAGTATTTT. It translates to CASSSGDRGADTQYF.

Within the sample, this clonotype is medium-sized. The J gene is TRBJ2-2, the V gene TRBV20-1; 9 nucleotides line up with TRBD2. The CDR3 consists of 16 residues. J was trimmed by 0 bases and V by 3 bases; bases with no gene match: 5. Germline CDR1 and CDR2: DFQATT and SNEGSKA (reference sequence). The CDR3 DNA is TGCAGTGCTAGCGGCGGGGGGGACACGAACACCGGGGAGCTGTTTTTT. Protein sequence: CSASGGGDTNTGELFF.

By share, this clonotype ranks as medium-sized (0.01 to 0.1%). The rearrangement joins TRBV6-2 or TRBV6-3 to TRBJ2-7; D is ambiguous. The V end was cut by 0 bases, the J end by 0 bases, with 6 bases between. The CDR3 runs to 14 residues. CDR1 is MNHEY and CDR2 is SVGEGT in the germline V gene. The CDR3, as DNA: TGTGCCAGCAGTTACTCCGGGCACTCCTACGAGCAGTACTTC. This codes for CASSYSGHSYEQYF.

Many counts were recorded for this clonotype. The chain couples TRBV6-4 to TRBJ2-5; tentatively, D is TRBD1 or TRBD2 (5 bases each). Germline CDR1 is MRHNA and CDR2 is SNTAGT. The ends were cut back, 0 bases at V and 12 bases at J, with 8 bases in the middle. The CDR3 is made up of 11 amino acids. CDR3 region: CASSDSEGKYF. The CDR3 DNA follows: TGTGCCAGCAGTGACTCTGAGGGGAAGTACTTC.

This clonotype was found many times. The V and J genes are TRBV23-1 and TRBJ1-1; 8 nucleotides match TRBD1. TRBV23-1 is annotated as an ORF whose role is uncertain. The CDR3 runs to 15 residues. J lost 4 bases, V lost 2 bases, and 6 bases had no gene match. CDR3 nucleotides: TGCGCCAGCAGTCAAGACAGGGGCGGCGGCACTGAAGCTTTCTTT. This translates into CASSQDRGGGTEAFF.

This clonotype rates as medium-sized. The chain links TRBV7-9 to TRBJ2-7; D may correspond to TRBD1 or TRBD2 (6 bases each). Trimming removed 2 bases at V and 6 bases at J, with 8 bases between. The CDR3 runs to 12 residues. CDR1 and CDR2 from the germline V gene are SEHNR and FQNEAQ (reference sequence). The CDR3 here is CASSLTGAEQYF. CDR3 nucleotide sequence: TGTGCCAGCAGCTTAACGGGGGCCGAGCAGTACTTC.

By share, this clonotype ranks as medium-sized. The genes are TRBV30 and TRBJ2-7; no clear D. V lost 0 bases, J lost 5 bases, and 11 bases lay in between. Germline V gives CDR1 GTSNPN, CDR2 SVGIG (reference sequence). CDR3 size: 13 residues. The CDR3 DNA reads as TGTGCCTGGAGTGTACGTGGGGTCCACGAGCAGTACTTC. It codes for CAWSVRGVHEQYF. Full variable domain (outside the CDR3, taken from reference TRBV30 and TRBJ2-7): SQTIHQWPATLVQPVGSPLSLECTVEGTSNPNLYWYRQAAGRGLQLLFYSVGIGQISSEVPQNLSASRPQDRQFILSSKKLLLSDSGFYLCAWSVRGVHEQYFGPGTRLTVT.